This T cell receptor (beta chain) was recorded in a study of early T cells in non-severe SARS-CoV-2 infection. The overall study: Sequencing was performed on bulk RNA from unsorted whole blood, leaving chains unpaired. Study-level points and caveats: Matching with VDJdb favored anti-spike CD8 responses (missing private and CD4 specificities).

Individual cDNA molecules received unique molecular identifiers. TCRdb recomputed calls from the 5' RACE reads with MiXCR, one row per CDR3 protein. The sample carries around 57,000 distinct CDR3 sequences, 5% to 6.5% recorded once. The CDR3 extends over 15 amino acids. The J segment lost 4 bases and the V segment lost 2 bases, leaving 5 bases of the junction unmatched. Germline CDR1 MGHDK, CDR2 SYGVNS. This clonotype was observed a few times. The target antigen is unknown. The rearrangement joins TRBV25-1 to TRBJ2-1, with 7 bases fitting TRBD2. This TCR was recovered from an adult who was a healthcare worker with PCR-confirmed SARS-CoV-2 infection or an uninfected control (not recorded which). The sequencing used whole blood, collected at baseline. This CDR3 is CASSEAGATYNEQFF. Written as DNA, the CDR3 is TGTGCCAGCAGTGAAGCGGGAGCTACTTACAATGAGCAGTTCTTC.